Here is one TCR beta chain with its context. Its matching antigen is unknown. The entry originates in a study of shared clonotypes between healthy human individuals. Findings of the study overall: The authors expected sequencing depth to affect clonotype sharing among donors. Compared with memory subsets, naive subsets generally had larger estimated richness.

Genomic DNA of every subset was divided equally among multiple immunoSEQ plates. Produced via immunoSEQ multiplex PCR; TCRdb's table is partial and in-frame only. Here the sample spans roughly 2 million clones, nearly 97% being singletons. Splitting the CD4+ cells yielded a CD45RA+ naive subset and a CD45RA-negative memory subset. The CDR3 spans 15 residues. CDR1 and CDR2 from the germline V gene are PRHDT and FYEKMQ (reference sequence). With 1 base clipped from V and 2 bases from J, the junction kept 5 bases outside the gene matches. The rearrangement joins TRBV13 to TRBJ2-7, with 7 nucleotides matching TRBD2. The receptor's source is a young man in good health. Sample: naive CD4+ T cells sorted from blood. The subset: CD45RA+ positively selected. In DNA, the CDR3 is TGTGCCAGCAGCTTAGATGGGGGAGGGACCTACGAGCAGTACTTC. Translated: CASSLDGGGTYEQYF.